These T cell receptor beta chains were read from a single sample in a study of CD8+CD57+ T cells in acquired aplastic anemia. MiXCR, applied by TCRdb to the reads, yields one record per CDR3 protein. The table shows roughly 200,000 distinct CDR3 sequences, with roughly 60% occurring only once. The sequenced sample consisted of sorted CD4+, CD8+, or CD8+CD57+ T cells (not recorded which) from PBMCs. Source of these receptors: a human donor with aplastic anemia. CDR3s include the opening cysteine and the closing phenylalanine or tryptophan. The D gene is left open where the match is weak. Not every row has a clone size; where given, it reads once, few, many or a size class.

V,size,D,J,DNA,CDR3
TRBV7-2,once,-,TRBJ2-5,TGTGCCAGCAGCGACCCGTACCAAGAGACCCAGTACTTC,CASSDPYQETQYF
TRBV29-1,-,-,TRBJ2-7,TGCAGCGTCGCAGGGGGGAACGAGCAGTACTTC,CSVAGGNEQYF
TRBV2,many,-,TRBJ2-7,TGTGCCAGCAGTGAAGTACCCACCTACGAGCAGTACTTC,CASSEVPTYEQYF
TRBV19,-,TRBD2,TRBJ2-7,TGTGCCAGTAGGGGAAGGGGACTAGCGGGAGGTTCTCAGTACTTC,CASRGRGLAGGSQYF
TRBV15,-,-,TRBJ1-1,TGTGCCACCAGCAGAGATGCCAGAAATAAAGCTTTCTTT,CATSRDARNKAFF
TRBV19,-,TRBD1,TRBJ1-6,TGTGCCAGTAGTATAGCCAGGGGGCTAATTACACCCCTCCACTTT,CASSIARGLITPLHF
TRBV20-1,few,-,TRBJ2-7,TGCAGTGCTCCCATCCGGACCGACGAGCAGTACTTC,CSAPIRTDEQYF
TRBV25-1,-,TRBD1,TRBJ2-5,TGTGCCAGCAGTGAAGAGGGACAGGGCTACGAGCAGAGAGAGACCCAGTACTTC,CASSEEGQGYEQRETQYF
TRBV12-5,-,-,TRBJ2-5,TGTGCTAGTGGTTTGGCTGGCGGGACAGATCAAGAGACCCAGTACTTC,CASGLAGGTDQETQYF
TRBV20-1,-,-,TRBJ2-7,TGCAGTGCTAGAGATTTGTACACTGACTCCTACGAGCAGTACTTC,CSARDLYTDSYEQYF
TRBV20-1,many,-,TRBJ2-7,TGCAGTCCCACGACGCAGGGTCCAAACTACGAGCAGTACTTC,CSPTTQGPNYEQYF
TRBV2,-,-,TRBJ2-3,TGTGCCAGCTCACCAGGGATAGGAGATACGCAGTATTTT,CASSPGIGDTQYF
TRBV7-6,-,TRBD1,TRBJ2-7,TGTGCCAGCAGCCCTGGGACAGGGGGGCTCGAGCAGTACTTC,CASSPGTGGLEQYF
TRBV9,-,-,TRBJ1-6,TGTGCCAGCAGCGCCGAGGCAGGGACGGCACCCCTCCACTTT,CASSAEAGTAPLHF
TRBV7-2,-,TRBD2,TRBJ2-1,TGTGCCGGCAGCTCCGTCCCGGGGGGGAGCAATGAGCAGTTCTTC,CAGSSVPGGSNEQFF
TRBV7-6,-,TRBD2,TRBJ2-3,TGTGCCAGCAGCGCAACTCTAGCGGGGGAGGCAGATACGCAGTATTTT,CASSATLAGEADTQYF
TRBV5-4,-,TRBD2,TRBJ2-5,TGTGCCAGCAGCTCTCCGGGACCAGCGGGGGGGGAGACCCAGTACTTC,CASSSPGPAGGETQYF
TRBV11-3,once,-,TRBJ1-3,TGTGCCAGCAGCTTGAGCAACTCTGGAAACACCATATATTTT,CASSLSNSGNTIYF
TRBV2,-,TRBD2,TRBJ2-2,TGTGCCAGCAGGCCGGGACTAGCGGGGACCGGGGAGCTGTTTTTT,CASRPGLAGTGELFF
TRBV7-9,-,-,TRBJ2-3,TGTGCCAGCAGCTTAGAAGGGACACACACAGATACGCAGTATTTT,CASSLEGTHTDTQYF
TRBV19,-,-,TRBJ1-2,TGTGCCAGTAGTATAGCGACCCCCTTGACCGGCTACACCTTC,CASSIATPLTGYTF
TRBV30,-,-,TRBJ2-2,TGTTGCGGGGTACGGGTTAGCACCGGGGAGCTGTTTTTT,CCGVRVSTGELFF
TRBV7-3,-,TRBD1,TRBJ2-7,TGTGCCAGCAGCGACACAGGGGGCGGCGAGCAGTACTTC,CASSDTGGGEQYF
TRBV9,many,-,TRBJ2-3,TGTGCCAGCAGCGTGTGGAGGGGGCGGACAGATACGCAGTATTTT,CASSVWRGRTDTQYF